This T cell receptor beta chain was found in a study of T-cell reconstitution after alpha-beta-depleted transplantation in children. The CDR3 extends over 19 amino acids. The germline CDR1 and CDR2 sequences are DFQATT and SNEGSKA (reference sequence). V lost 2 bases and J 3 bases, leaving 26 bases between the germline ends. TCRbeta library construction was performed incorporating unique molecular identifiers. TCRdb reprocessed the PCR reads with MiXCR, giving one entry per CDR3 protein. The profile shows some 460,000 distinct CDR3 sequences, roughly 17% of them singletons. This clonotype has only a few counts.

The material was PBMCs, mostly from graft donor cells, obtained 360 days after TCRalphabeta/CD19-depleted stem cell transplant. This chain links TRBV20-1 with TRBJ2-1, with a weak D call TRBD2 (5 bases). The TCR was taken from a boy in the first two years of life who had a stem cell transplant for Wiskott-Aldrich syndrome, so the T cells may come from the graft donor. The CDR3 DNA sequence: TGCAGTGCTAGACTCCGGGCTGATTGGACTCGCCTGGGCTACAATGAGCAGTTCTTC. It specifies CSARLRADWTRLGYNEQFF.